The entry below describes one T cell receptor (beta chain). Using immunoSEQ multiplex PCR, the repertoire was profiled, and TCRdb retains in-frame clones only, with some absent. The repertoire consists of around 2,000,000 clones, with 85% to 95% occurring once and the leading ten covering around 0.13%. The data were taken from a study of shared clonotypes between healthy human individuals. The sequencing sample was made of naive CD4+ T cells sorted from blood. Indicated subset: CD45RA+ positively selected. This clonotype was sampled from a man aged 18 to 30 in good health.

CDR3 nucleotides: TGTGCCAGCAGCTTTGGCCTGGTAATCGGGGAGCTGTTTTTT. This gives the protein CASSFGLVIGELFF. This sequence joins TRBV6-4 and TRBJ2-2; D remains unclear. Per germline, CDR1 MRHNA and CDR2 SNTAGT. The CDR3 contains 14 residues. Trimming shortened V by 6 bases and J by 7 bases, and 15 bases separated the two germline ends.